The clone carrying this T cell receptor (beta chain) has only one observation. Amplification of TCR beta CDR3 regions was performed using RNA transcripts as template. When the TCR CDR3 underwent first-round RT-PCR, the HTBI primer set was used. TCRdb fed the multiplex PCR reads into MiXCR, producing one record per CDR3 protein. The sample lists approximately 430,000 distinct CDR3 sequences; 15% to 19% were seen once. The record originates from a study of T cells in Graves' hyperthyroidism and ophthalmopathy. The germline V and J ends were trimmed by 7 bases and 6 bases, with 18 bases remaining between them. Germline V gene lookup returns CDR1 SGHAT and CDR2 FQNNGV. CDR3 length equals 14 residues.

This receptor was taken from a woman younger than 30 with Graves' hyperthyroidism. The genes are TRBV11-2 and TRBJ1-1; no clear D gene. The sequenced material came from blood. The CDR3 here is CASTPQALIPEAFF. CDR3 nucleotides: TGTGCCAGCACCCCCCAGGCTTTAATCCCTGAAGCTTTCTTT.